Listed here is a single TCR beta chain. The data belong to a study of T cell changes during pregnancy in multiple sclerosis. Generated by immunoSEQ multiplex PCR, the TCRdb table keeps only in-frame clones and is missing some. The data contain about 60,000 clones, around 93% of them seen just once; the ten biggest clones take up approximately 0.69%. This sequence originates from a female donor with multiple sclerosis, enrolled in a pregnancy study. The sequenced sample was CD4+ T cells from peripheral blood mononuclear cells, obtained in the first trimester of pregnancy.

CDR3 protein: CASSLSPSGGAQETQYF. CDR3 DNA sequence: TGTGCCAGCAGCTTGTCTCCTAGCGGGGGGGCCCAAGAGACCCAGTACTTC. The V gene is TRBV5-6, the J gene TRBJ2-5, with 12 bases identical to TRBD2. Trimming cost V 1 base and J 1 base; bases outside gene matches: 5. The CDR3 sequence is 17 residues long. Germline V gene sequence: CDR1 SGHDT, CDR2 YYEEEE.